The source of this TCR beta chain is a study of molecular identifiers for immune sequencing clone quantification. Across the study: Replicate experiments took RNA from 20,000 or 100,000 naive CD8 cells, divided it five ways and sequenced four. General study findings and limits: Jurkat TCR RNA that was spiked in from one cell was reportedly detectable among one million naive cells.

Making the bulk TCR libraries relied on previously described methods and listed TCR primers. Each CDR3 protein gets one entry after TCRdb re-called the PCR reads with MiXCR. The sample contains under 600,000 distinct CDR3 sequences, roughly 24% of which appear only once. Naive CD8 T cells were sorted as CD8+CD4-CCR7+CD45RA+. As concerns this clonotype: Its antigen is currently unknown.

The germline CDR1 and CDR2 sequences are SEHNR and FQNEAQ (reference sequence). CDR3 length equals 14 residues. V lost 11 bases to trimming and J lost 3 bases; unmatched junction nucleotides: 12. Sequenced sample: naive CD8+ T cells from blood, with Jurkat cell RNA spiked in. Noted subset: FACS-sorted CD8+CD4-CCR7+CD45RA+ naive T cells. V and J are TRBV7-9 and TRBJ2-7; 8 nucleotides agree with TRBD2. The TCR originated in a human donor in good health. Some libraries in this study had Jurkat cell RNA spiked in. CDR3 nucleotides: TGTGCCCGGGGGGGAGGGAGGCTACACTACGAGCAGTACTTC. Protein sequence: CARGGGRLHYEQYF. The entire variable domain, with the rest obtained from reference TRBV7-9 and TRBJ2-7, is as follows: DTGVSQNPRHKITKRGQNVTFRCDPISEHNRLYWYRQTLGQGPEFLTYFQNEAQLEKSRLLSDRFSAERPKGSFSTLEIQRTEQGDSAMYLCARGGGRLHYEQYFGPGTRLTVT.